This T cell receptor beta chain was identified in a study of T cells in Graves' hyperthyroidism and ophthalmopathy. Study summary: Peripheral blood collection took place at initial diagnosis, before any treatment. Findings of the study overall: Blood also carried most thyroid clonotypes expanded above 0.001.

In its sample, this clonotype was seen many times. Its antigen is unknown. The CDR3 sequence is 18 residues long. The germline V gene encodes CDR1 MDHEN and CDR2 SYDVKM. V lost 6 bases, J lost 5 bases, and 16 bases stayed unmatched. Amplified TCR beta CDR3 regions derived from RNA transcripts. HTBI primers were used for first-round RT-PCR of the TCR CDR3. MiXCR was run by TCRdb on the multiplex PCR reads, yielding one entry per CDR3 protein. The sample has fewer than 250,000 distinct CDR3 sequences, 16% seen once. PBMCs were collected from a roughly 10 ml volume of fresh peripheral blood. This sequence originates from a woman aged 18-35 years with Graves' ophthalmopathy. Sequencing input: blood. The chain uses TRBV28 and TRBJ2-5; 12 positions agree with TRBD2. CDR3 sequence: CASRPLLAGGPSGETQYF. In DNA form, the CDR3 reads TGTGCCAGCAGGCCTCTACTAGCGGGGGGCCCCTCAGGCGAGACCCAGTACTTC.